This is a list of T cell receptor beta chains from one sample in a study of response to subunit inactivated influenza vaccine. Via MiXCR, TCRdb re-called the RT-PCR reads, giving one row per CDR3 protein. The sample has 250,000 to 350,000 distinct CDR3 sequences; 22% are singletons. The material was PBMCs from blood, obtained about 20 months after vaccination. The receptors come from a man aged 50-75 years who received an inactivated influenza vaccine. Each CDR3 is given with its conserved first and last residue. A D gene is named only where the DNA matches it firmly. Rows may omit the clone size; those that give it use once, few, many or a size class.

v_gene: TRBV6-2/TRBV6-3
j_gene: TRBJ2-7
d_gene: .
abundance: .
CDR3aa: CASINPRQASYEQYF
CDR3nt: TGTGCCAGCATTAATCCCCGACAGGCCTCCTACGAGCAGTACTTC

v_gene: TRBV11-2
j_gene: TRBJ1-1
d_gene: .
abundance: few
CDR3aa: CASSLVGVTEAFF
CDR3nt: TGTGCCAGCAGCTTAGTTGGGGTCACTGAAGCTTTCTTT

v_gene: TRBV7-9
j_gene: TRBJ2-1
d_gene: TRBD2
abundance: .
CDR3aa: CAFSSGYNEQFF
CDR3nt: TGTGCGTTTTCTAGCGGCTACAATGAGCAGTTCTTC

v_gene: TRBV28
j_gene: TRBJ2-3
d_gene: TRBD2
abundance: .
CDR3aa: CASSLVPSGGPINTDTQYF
CDR3nt: TGTGCCAGCAGTTTGGTTCCCAGCGGGGGCCCTATAAACACAGATACGCAGTATTTT

v_gene: TRBV20-1
j_gene: TRBJ1-3
d_gene: .
abundance: .
CDR3aa: CSARDYMRGNTIYF
CDR3nt: TGCAGTGCTAGAGATTATATGAGGGGAAACACCATATATTTT

v_gene: TRBV4-3
j_gene: TRBJ2-3
d_gene: TRBD2
abundance: .
CDR3aa: CASSQDLGLAGRTSTDTQYF
CDR3nt: TGCGCCAGCAGCCAAGACCTTGGACTAGCGGGCCGAACATCCACAGATACGCAGTATTTT

v_gene: TRBV7-3
j_gene: TRBJ2-3
d_gene: .
abundance: few
CDR3aa: CASSFQRAGTDTQYF
CDR3nt: TGTGCCAGCAGCTTCCAGCGGGCAGGGACAGATACGCAGTATTTT

v_gene: TRBV29-1
j_gene: TRBJ2-3
d_gene: TRBD1
abundance: .
CDR3aa: CSVGYRDSKGGTQYF
CDR3nt: TGCAGCGTGGGCTACCGGGACAGTAAAGGGGGTACGCAGTATTTT

v_gene: TRBV27
j_gene: TRBJ1-1
d_gene: .
abundance: few
CDR3aa: CASNPTGSTEAFF
CDR3nt: TGTGCCAGCAACCCCACAGGGTCCACTGAAGCTTTCTTT

v_gene: TRBV24-1
j_gene: TRBJ1-5
d_gene: .
abundance: .
CDR3aa: CATSDPGTGGNQPQHF
CDR3nt: TGTGCCACCAGTGATCCCGGGACCGGTGGCAATCAGCCCCAGCATTTT

v_gene: TRBV18
j_gene: TRBJ1-2
d_gene: .
abundance: .
CDR3aa: CASSLAGRNYGYTF
CDR3nt: TGTGCCAGCTCATTAGCGGGACGGAACTATGGCTACACCTTC

v_gene: TRBV9
j_gene: TRBJ1-2
d_gene: TRBD1
abundance: few
CDR3aa: CASSSTGQSYGYTF
CDR3nt: TGTGCCAGCAGCTCAACGGGACAGAGCTATGGCTACACCTTC

v_gene: TRBV6-1
j_gene: TRBJ1-4
d_gene: TRBD1
abundance: few
CDR3aa: CASSPNRGSEKLFF
CDR3nt: TGTGCCAGCAGCCCCAACAGGGGATCGGAAAAACTGTTTTTT

v_gene: TRBV30
j_gene: TRBJ1-1
d_gene: TRBD1
abundance: few
CDR3aa: CAWTGQTNTEAFF
CDR3nt: TGTGCCTGGACGGGACAGACCAACACTGAAGCTTTCTTT

v_gene: TRBV6-2/TRBV6-3
j_gene: TRBJ2-1
d_gene: TRBD2
abundance: few
CDR3aa: CASSPKGGLARNEQFF
CDR3nt: TGTGCCAGCAGTCCGAAGGGGGGACTAGCGAGAAATGAGCAGTTCTTC

v_gene: TRBV20-1
j_gene: TRBJ1-2
d_gene: .
abundance: many
CDR3aa: CSASPGGRRGYTF
CDR3nt: TGCAGTGCTAGCCCGGGTGGGCGTAGAGGCTACACCTTC

v_gene: TRBV20-1
j_gene: TRBJ2-5
d_gene: .
abundance: .
CDR3aa: CSARDLGSETQYF
CDR3nt: TGCAGTGCTAGAGATTTGGGGTCAGAGACCCAGTACTTC

v_gene: TRBV12-3/TRBV12-4
j_gene: TRBJ2-3
d_gene: TRBD2
abundance: .
CDR3aa: CASSFPGLAGAIDTQYF
CDR3nt: TGTGCCAGCAGTTTCCCAGGGCTAGCGGGGGCCATAGATACGCAGTATTTT

v_gene: TRBV7-9
j_gene: TRBJ2-1
d_gene: TRBD2
abundance: .
CDR3aa: CASSPPGRAPYNEQFF
CDR3nt: TGTGCCAGCAGCCCACCAGGGAGGGCCCCCTACAATGAGCAGTTCTTC

v_gene: TRBV10-3
j_gene: TRBJ1-3
d_gene: TRBD1
abundance: many
CDR3aa: CAISEGDRGTGNTIYF
CDR3nt: TGTGCCATCAGTGAGGGCGACAGGGGGACCGGAAACACCATATATTTT

v_gene: TRBV7-8
j_gene: TRBJ2-3
d_gene: TRBD2
abundance: .
CDR3aa: CASSLAFSGGTDTQYF
CDR3nt: TGTGCCAGCAGCTTAGCGTTTAGCGGGGGGACAGATACGCAGTATTTT

v_gene: TRBV19
j_gene: TRBJ2-2
d_gene: TRBD1
abundance: few
CDR3aa: CASAPGTANTGELFF
CDR3nt: TGTGCCAGCGCACCCGGGACAGCGAACACCGGGGAGCTGTTTTTT

v_gene: TRBV25-1
j_gene: TRBJ2-7
d_gene: .
abundance: once
CDR3aa: CASSDSRYEQYF
CDR3nt: TGTGCCAGCAGTGACTCCAGGTACGAGCAGTACTTC

v_gene: TRBV7-2
j_gene: TRBJ1-5
d_gene: .
abundance: .
CDR3aa: CASSWVGGANQPQHF
CDR3nt: TGTGCCAGCAGCTGGGTCGGGGGGGCCAATCAGCCCCAGCATTTT

v_gene: TRBV28
j_gene: TRBJ1-1
d_gene: TRBD1
abundance: many
CDR3aa: CASSLKGQGLRREDTEAFF
CDR3nt: TGTGCCAGCAGTTTAAAGGGACAGGGGCTTAGAAGGGAGGACACTGAAGCTTTCTTT

v_gene: TRBV11-2
j_gene: TRBJ1-2
d_gene: .
abundance: .
CDR3aa: CASSLQALRPGSDGYTF
CDR3nt: TGTGCCAGCAGCTTACAGGCCCTACGCCCAGGGTCGGATGGCTACACCTTC

v_gene: TRBV12-3/TRBV12-4
j_gene: TRBJ2-5
d_gene: .
abundance: .
CDR3aa: CASSLAWTLQPETQYF
CDR3nt: TGTGCCAGCAGCCTAGCGTGGACTCTTCAACCCGAGACCCAGTACTTC

v_gene: TRBV4-3
j_gene: TRBJ1-2
d_gene: .
abundance: many
CDR3aa: CASSQATGTGGYTF
CDR3nt: TGCGCCAGCAGCCAAGCAACAGGGACCGGTGGCTACACCTTC

v_gene: TRBV3-1
j_gene: TRBJ2-7
d_gene: .
abundance: .
CDR3aa: CASSQPSSYEQYF
CDR3nt: TGTGCCAGCAGCCAACCTTCTTCCTACGAGCAGTACTTC

v_gene: TRBV25-1
j_gene: TRBJ1-3
d_gene: .
abundance: few
CDR3aa: CASSAPGNSGNTIYF
CDR3nt: TGTGCCAGCAGCGCCCCTGGCAACTCTGGAAACACCATATATTTT

v_gene: TRBV20-1
j_gene: TRBJ1-5
d_gene: TRBD1
abundance: few
CDR3aa: CSVTGQGKPQHF
CDR3nt: TGCAGTGTTACGGGACAGGGAAAGCCCCAGCATTTT

v_gene: TRBV7-2
j_gene: TRBJ1-3
d_gene: .
abundance: .
CDR3aa: CASSTHSSSGNTIYF
CDR3nt: TGTGCCAGCAGCACACACAGTAGCTCTGGAAACACCATATATTTT

v_gene: TRBV2
j_gene: TRBJ2-1
d_gene: .
abundance: once
CDR3aa: CANRGGDETYNEQFF
CDR3nt: TGTGCCAACAGGGGGGGGGACGAAACCTACAATGAGCAGTTCTTC

v_gene: TRBV7-8
j_gene: TRBJ2-1
d_gene: .
abundance: few
CDR3aa: CASSLVTEGNNEQFF
CDR3nt: TGTGCCAGCAGCTTAGTGACCGAAGGGAACAATGAGCAGTTCTTC

v_gene: TRBV12-3/TRBV12-4
j_gene: TRBJ2-3
d_gene: TRBD2
abundance: few
CDR3aa: CASSPLLAGFTDTQYF
CDR3nt: TGTGCCAGCAGCCCCCTTCTAGCGGGATTCACAGATACGCAGTATTTT

v_gene: TRBV29-1
j_gene: TRBJ1-1
d_gene: TRBD1
abundance: many
CDR3aa: CSVRDRVFASGTEAFF
CDR3nt: TGCAGCGTGCGGGACAGGGTATTTGCCAGCGGGACTGAAGCTTTCTTT

v_gene: TRBV29-1
j_gene: TRBJ1-2
d_gene: .
abundance: many
CDR3aa: CSVDPMTAGYTF
CDR3nt: TGCAGCGTCGATCCGATGACTGCGGGCTACACCTTC

v_gene: TRBV5-1
j_gene: TRBJ2-7
d_gene: .
abundance: .
CDR3aa: CASSLDAGAPYEQYF
CDR3nt: TGCGCCAGCAGCTTGGATGCAGGTGCACCCTACGAGCAGTACTTC

v_gene: TRBV5-1
j_gene: TRBJ2-5
d_gene: TRBD1
abundance: once
CDR3aa: CASSLGTGSRETQYF
CDR3nt: TGCGCCAGCAGCCTGGGGACAGGGAGTCGGGAGACCCAGTACTTC

v_gene: TRBV20-1
j_gene: TRBJ2-1
d_gene: TRBD2
abundance: .
CDR3aa: CSARAGGIEQFF
CDR3nt: TGCAGTGCCAGGGCGGGAGGGATTGAGCAGTTCTTC

v_gene: TRBV3-1
j_gene: TRBJ2-6
d_gene: .
abundance: .
CDR3aa: CASSLGLLPSGANVLTF
CDR3nt: TGTGCCAGCAGCCTCGGACTACTACCCTCTGGGGCCAACGTCCTGACTTTC

v_gene: TRBV29-1
j_gene: TRBJ2-1
d_gene: .
abundance: .
CDR3aa: CSVGGLTGAVEQFF
CDR3nt: TGCAGCGTTGGTGGTTTGACGGGAGCGGTTGAGCAGTTCTTC

v_gene: TRBV27
j_gene: TRBJ2-3
d_gene: .
abundance: .
CDR3aa: CASSFQGPDTDTQYF
CDR3nt: TGTGCCAGCAGTTTTCAGGGGCCGGACACAGATACGCAGTATTTT

v_gene: TRBV20-1
j_gene: TRBJ2-3
d_gene: .
abundance: .
CDR3aa: CSARDDPFGQYF
CDR3nt: TGCAGTGCTAGAGATGACCCATTCGGGCAGTATTTT

v_gene: TRBV7-2
j_gene: TRBJ2-3
d_gene: .
abundance: .
CDR3aa: CASSLSWGAADTQYF
CDR3nt: TGTGCCAGCAGCTTAAGCTGGGGCGCCGCAGATACGCAGTATTTT

v_gene: TRBV20-1
j_gene: TRBJ2-6
d_gene: .
abundance: .
CDR3aa: CSARVDGGANVLTF
CDR3nt: TGCAGTGCTAGAGTCGACGGGGGGGCCAACGTCCTGACTTTC